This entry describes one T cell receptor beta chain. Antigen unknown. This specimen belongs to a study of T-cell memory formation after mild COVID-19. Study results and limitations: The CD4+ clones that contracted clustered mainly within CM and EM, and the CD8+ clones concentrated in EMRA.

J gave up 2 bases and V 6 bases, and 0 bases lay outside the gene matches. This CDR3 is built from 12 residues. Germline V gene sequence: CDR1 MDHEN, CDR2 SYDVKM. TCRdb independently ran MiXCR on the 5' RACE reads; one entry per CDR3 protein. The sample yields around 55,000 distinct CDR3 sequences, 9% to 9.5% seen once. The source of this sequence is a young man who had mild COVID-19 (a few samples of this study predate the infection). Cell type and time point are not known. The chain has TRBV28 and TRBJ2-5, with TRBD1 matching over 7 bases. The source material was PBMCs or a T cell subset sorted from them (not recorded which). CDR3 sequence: CASRTGQETQYF. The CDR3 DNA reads TGTGCCAGCAGGACAGGGCAAGAGACCCAGTACTTC.